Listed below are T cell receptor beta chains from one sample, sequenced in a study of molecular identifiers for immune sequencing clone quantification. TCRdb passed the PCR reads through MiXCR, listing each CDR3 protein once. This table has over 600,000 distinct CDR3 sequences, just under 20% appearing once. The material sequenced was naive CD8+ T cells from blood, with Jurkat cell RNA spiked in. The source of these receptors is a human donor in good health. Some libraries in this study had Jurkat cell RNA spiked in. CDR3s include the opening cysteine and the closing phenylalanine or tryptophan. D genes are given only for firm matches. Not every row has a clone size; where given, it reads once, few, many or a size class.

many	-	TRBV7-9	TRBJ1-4	CASSPSGPESEKLFF	TGTGCCAGCAGCCCCAGCGGCCCAGAGAGTGAAAAACTGTTTTTT
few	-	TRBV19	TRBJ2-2	CASSMMDHYTGELFF	TGTGCCAGTAGTATGATGGACCACTACACCGGGGAGCTGTTTTTT
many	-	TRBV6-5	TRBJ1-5	CASSYSTGDQPQHF	TGTGCCAGCAGTTACAGTACTGGGGATCAGCCCCAGCATTTT
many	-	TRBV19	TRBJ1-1	CASSIMDGGPEAFF	TGTGCCAGTAGTATTATGGATGGAGGACCTGAAGCTTTCTTT
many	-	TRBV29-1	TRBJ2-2	CSVVALGGSTGELFF	TGCAGCGTTGTGGCTCTAGGGGGGTCCACCGGGGAGCTGTTTTTT
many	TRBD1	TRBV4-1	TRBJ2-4	CASSQQTGSLAKNIQYF	TGCGCCAGCAGCCAGCAGACAGGGAGTCTAGCCAAAAACATTCAGTACTTC
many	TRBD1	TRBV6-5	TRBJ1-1	CASSYRQGSTEAFF	TGTGCCAGCAGTTACCGACAGGGTAGCACTGAAGCTTTCTTT
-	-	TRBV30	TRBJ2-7	CAWSVLGSSEQHF	TGTGCCTGGAGTGTACTAGGATCCTCCGAGCAGCACTTC
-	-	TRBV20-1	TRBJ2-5	CSATVPQDIIQETQYF	TGCAGTGCTACCGTGCCTCAGGATATTATCCAAGAGACCCAGTACTTC
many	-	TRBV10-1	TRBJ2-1	CASSDGTNSLFNEQFF	TGCGCCAGCAGTGATGGGACGAATTCTTTGTTTAATGAGCAGTTCTTC
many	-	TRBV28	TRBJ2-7	CASSFSGTTYEQYF	TGTGCCAGCAGTTTCTCCGGGACAACCTACGAGCAGTACTTC
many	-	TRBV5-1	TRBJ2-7	CASSGGPGAYEQYF	TGCGCCAGCAGCGGGGGACCCGGAGCCTACGAGCAGTACTTC
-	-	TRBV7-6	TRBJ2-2	CASSQLTDTGELFF	TGTGCCAGCAGCCAGTTAACGGACACCGGGGAGCTGTTTTTT
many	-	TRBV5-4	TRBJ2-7	CASSGWGSKSYEQYF	TGTGCCAGCAGCGGGTGGGGGTCTAAGTCCTACGAGCAGTACTTC
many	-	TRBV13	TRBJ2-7	CASSPRGGLPYEQYF	TGTGCCAGCAGCCCCCGGGGTGGACTGCCTTACGAGCAGTACTTC
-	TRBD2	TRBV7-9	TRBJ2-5	CASSSFPPGLAETQYF	TGTGCCAGCAGCTCTTTCCCACCGGGACTAGCGGAGACCCAGTACTTC
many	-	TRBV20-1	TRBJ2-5	CSASGQSFQETQYF	TGCAGTGCTAGTGGGCAGAGCTTCCAAGAGACCCAGTACTTC
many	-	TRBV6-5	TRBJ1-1	CASGVTVNTEAFF	TGTGCCAGCGGCGTGACAGTGAACACTGAAGCTTTCTTT
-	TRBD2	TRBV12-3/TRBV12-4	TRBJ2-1	CAGSPRTSGGDNEQFF	TGTGCCGGCAGCCCCCGGACTAGCGGGGGGGACAATGAGCAGTTCTTC
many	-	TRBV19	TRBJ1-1	CASSIGRGTEAFF	TGTGCCAGTAGTATAGGTAGGGGCACTGAAGCTTTCTTT
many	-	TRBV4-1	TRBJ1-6	CASSHAPPGNSPLHF	TGCGCCAGCAGCCATGCCCCCCCTGGTAATTCACCCCTCCACTTT
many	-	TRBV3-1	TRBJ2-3	CASSRDGITLTDTQYF	TGTGCCAGCAGCCGCGACGGAATAACCCTCACAGATACGCAGTATTTT
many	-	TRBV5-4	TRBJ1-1	CASSLDRSLLEAFF	TGTGCCAGCAGCTTGGACAGGTCTTTATTAGAAGCTTTCTTT
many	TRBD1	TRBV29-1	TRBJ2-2	CSGTGLLTGELFF	TGCAGTGGGACAGGCCTGCTCACCGGGGAGCTGTTTTTT
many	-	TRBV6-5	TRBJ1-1	CASIPQGVTEAFF	TGTGCCAGTATCCCTCAGGGAGTCACTGAAGCTTTCTTT
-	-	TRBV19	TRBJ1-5	CASSIVAYTNQPQHF	TGTGCCAGTAGTATAGTAGCTTACACTAATCAGCCCCAGCATTTT
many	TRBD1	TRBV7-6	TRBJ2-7	CASSLGQGAGEQYF	TGTGCCAGCAGCTTAGGACAGGGGGCGGGGGAGCAGTACTTC
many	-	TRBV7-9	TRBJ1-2	CASSFILSNYGYTF	TGTGCCAGCAGCTTCATTCTGAGCAACTATGGCTACACCTTC
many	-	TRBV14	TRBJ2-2	CASSQDLAAAGELFF	TGTGCCAGCAGCCAAGATTTGGCAGCTGCCGGGGAGCTGTTTTTT
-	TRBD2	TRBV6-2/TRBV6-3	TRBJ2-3	CASSYSSSGGPTDTQYF	TGTGCCAGCAGTTACTCGTCTAGCGGGGGGCCCACAGATACGCAGTATTTT
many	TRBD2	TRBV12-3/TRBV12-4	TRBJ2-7	CASSPTSGEQYF	TGTGCCAGCAGTCCGACTAGCGGTGAGCAGTACTTC
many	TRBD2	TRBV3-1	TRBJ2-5	CASSHRTSAWETQYF	TGTGCCAGCAGCCACAGGACTAGCGCATGGGAGACCCAGTACTTC
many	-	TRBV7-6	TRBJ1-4	CASSLDILGQSNEKLFF	TGTGCCAGCAGCTTAGATATTTTGGGACAATCTAATGAAAAACTGTTTTTT
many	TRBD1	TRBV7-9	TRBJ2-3	CASSPRDRGTDTQYF	TGTGCCAGCAGTCCCAGGGACAGGGGCACAGATACGCAGTATTTT
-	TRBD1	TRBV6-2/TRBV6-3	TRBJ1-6	CASSHDREYNSPPHF	TGTGCCAGCAGCCACGACAGGGAATATAATTCACCCCCCCACTTT
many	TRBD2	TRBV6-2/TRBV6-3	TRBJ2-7	CASRGLNLWEQYF	TGTGCCAGCAGGGGACTAAATTTGTGGGAGCAGTACTTC
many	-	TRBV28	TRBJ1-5	CASTIPPHRAMDQPQHF	TGTGCCAGCACCATCCCTCCACACAGGGCGATGGATCAGCCCCAGCATTTT
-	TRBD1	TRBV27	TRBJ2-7	CASSDGTGGYGQYF	TGTGCCAGCAGCGACGGGACAGGGGGCTACGGGCAGTACTTC
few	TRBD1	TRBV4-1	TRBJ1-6	CASSQDRGQGNSPLHF	TGCGCCAGCAGCCAAGACCGGGGACAGGGAAATTCACCCCTCCACTTT
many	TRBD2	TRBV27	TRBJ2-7	CASSPLAGSGSHEQYF	TGTGCCAGCAGTCCGCTCGCGGGTAGCGGGAGTCACGAGCAGTACTTC
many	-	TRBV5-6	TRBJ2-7	CASSLLRRGYEQYF	TGTGCCAGCAGCTTGTTGAGACGGGGCTACGAGCAGTACTTC
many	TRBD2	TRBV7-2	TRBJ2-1	CASTTLAGRSYNEQFF	TGTGCCAGCACCACCCTAGCGGGGCGCTCCTACAATGAGCAGTTCTTC
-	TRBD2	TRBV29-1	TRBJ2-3	CSVEGSRGRASDTQYF	TGCAGCGTTGAAGGTTCTCGGGGGAGGGCTTCAGATACGCAGTATTTT
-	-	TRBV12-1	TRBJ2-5	CASSPPRTWPESKTQYF	TGTGCCAGCAGCCCCCCAAGGACATGGCCGGAGTCGAAGACCCAGTACTTC
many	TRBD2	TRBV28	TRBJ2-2	CASSLGTSVMVGELFF	TGTGCCAGCAGTTTGGGGACTAGCGTGATGGTCGGGGAGCTGTTTTTT
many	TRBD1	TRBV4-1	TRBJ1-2	CASSHVPGQGSEYGYTF	TGCGCCAGCAGCCACGTCCCGGGACAGGGAAGCGAGTATGGCTACACCTTC